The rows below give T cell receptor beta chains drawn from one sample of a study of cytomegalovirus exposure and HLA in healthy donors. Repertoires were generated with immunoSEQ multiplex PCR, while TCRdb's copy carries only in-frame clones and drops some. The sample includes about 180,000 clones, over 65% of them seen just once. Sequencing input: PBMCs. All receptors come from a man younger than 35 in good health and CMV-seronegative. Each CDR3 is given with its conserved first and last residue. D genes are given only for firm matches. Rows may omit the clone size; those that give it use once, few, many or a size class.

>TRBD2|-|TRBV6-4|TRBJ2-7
TGTGCCAGCAGTCCAATAGCGGGGGGCCGCTACGAGCAGTACTTC
CASSPIAGGRYEQYF
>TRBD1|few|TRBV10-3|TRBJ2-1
TGTGCCATCACCTCGGGACAGGGGGCGCAAAATGAGCAGTTCTTC
CAITSGQGAQNEQFF
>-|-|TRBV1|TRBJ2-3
TGCACCAGCAGCCAAGGTAAAAGGGGAACGCAGTATTTT
CTSSQGKRGTQYF
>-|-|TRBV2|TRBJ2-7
TGTGCCAGCAGTGAAGTTCACCCCAGGGCCTCGACTTCCTCCTACGAGCAGTACTTC
CASSEVHPRASTSSYEQYF
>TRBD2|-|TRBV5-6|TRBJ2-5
TGTGCCAGCAGCCGCCCGGGACTAGCGGAAGAGACCCAGTACTTC
CASSRPGLAEETQYF
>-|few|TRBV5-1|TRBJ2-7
TGCGCCAGCAGCGCGGAGGCGGGGGCCCTGCCTAGCTACGAGCAGTACTTC
CASSAEAGALPSYEQYF
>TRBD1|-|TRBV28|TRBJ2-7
TGTGCCAGCAGGTGGCAGGGGGATTCCTACGAGCAGTACTTC
CASRWQGDSYEQYF
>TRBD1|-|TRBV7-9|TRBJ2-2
TGTGCCAGCAGCCGGGACAGGGGAGTTTCCGGGGAGCTGTTTTTT
CASSRDRGVSGELFF
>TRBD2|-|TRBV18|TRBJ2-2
TGTGCCAGCTCACTGGCCCCCACTCCTCTAGCGGGAGAACCTAACACCGGGGAGCTGTTTTTT
CASSLAPTPLAGEPNTGELFF
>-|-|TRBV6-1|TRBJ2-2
TGTGCCAGCAGGGTGACTGGGAACACCGGGGAGCTGTTTTTT
CASRVTGNTGELFF
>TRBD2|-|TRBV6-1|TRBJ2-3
TGTGCCAGCAGGACTAGCGGGAGTGGCACAGATACGCAGTATTTT
CASRTSGSGTDTQYF
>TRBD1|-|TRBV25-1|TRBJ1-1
TGTGCCAGCAGTGGATTTGGCCCCGGGACAGGGGTCACTGAAGCTTTCTTT
CASSGFGPGTGVTEAFF
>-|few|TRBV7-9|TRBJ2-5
TGTGCCAGCAGCGCGGAGGTGACCCAGTACTTC
CASSAEVTQYF
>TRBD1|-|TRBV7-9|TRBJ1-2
TGTGCCAGCAGCTTAGCGCTGGCAGGGGGAGGTGGCTACACCTTC
CASSLALAGGGGYTF
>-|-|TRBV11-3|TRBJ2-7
TGTGCCAGCAGCCATCCTGGCGGCGGGCCACGGGAGCAGTACTTC
CASSHPGGGPREQYF
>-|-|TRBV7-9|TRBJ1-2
TGTGCCAGCAGCCAAAAGCTCCGGGATTATGGCTACACCTTC
CASSQKLRDYGYTF
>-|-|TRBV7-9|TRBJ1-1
TGTGCCAGCAGGGAGCGGGGGGCGGGCACTGAAGCTTTCTTT
CASRERGAGTEAFF
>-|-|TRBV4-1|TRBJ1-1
TGCGCCAGCAGCCAAGATGAGGGGGTGAACACTAAAGCTTTCTTT
CASSQDEGVNTKAFF
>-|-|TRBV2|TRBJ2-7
TGTGCCTGGGCCCCTGAGCAGTACTTC
CAWAPEQYF
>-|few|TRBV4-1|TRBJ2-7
TGCGCCAGCAGCCACGACAGTTACGAGCAGTACTTC
CASSHDSYEQYF
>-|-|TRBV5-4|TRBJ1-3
TGTGCCAGCAGCCCTGAGTGGGCTACCTCTGGAAACACCATATATTTT
CASSPEWATSGNTIYF
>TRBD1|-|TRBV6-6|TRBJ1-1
TGTGCCAGCAGCCTCCGGACAGGGACGTCCGCAGCTTTCTTT
CASSLRTGTSAAFF
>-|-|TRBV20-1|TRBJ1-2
TGCAGTGCTAGTTACAGGGATGGCTACACCTTC
CSASYRDGYTF
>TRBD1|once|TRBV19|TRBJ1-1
TGTGCCAGTAGTCCCGGGACAGGGGTCTACACTGAAGCTTTCTTT
CASSPGTGVYTEAFF
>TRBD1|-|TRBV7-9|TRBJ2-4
TGTGCCAGCAGCTCCCACGGACAGGGGGCGAACATTCAGTACTTC
CASSSHGQGANIQYF
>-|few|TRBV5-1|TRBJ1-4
TGCGCCAGCAGCGCCGGGACATCAACTAATGAAAAACTGTTTTTT
CASSAGTSTNEKLFF
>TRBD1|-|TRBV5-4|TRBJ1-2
TGTGCCAGCAGCTATGGACAGGGGGGATATGGCTACACCTTC
CASSYGQGGYGYTF
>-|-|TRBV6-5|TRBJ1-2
TGTGCCAGCAGTTACCATCCTACAGGGACCTACTATGGCTACACCTTC
CASSYHPTGTYYGYTF
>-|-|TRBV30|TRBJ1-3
TGTGCCTGGAACCGGGGGTCTGGAAACACCATATATTTT
CAWNRGSGNTIYF
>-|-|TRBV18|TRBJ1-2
TGTGCCAGCTCACCACCGCTCGCAGGGGCAGGTGACGGCTACACCTTC
CASSPPLAGAGDGYTF
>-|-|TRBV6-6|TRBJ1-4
TGTGCCAGCAGGGCGGGCAGCCGCGAGGAAAAACTGTTTTTT
CASRAGSREEKLFF
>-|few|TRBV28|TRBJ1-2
TGTGCCAGCAGTTTAGTCGGGGGGCAGGATGGCTACACCTTC
CASSLVGGQDGYTF
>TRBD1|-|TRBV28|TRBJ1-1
TGTGCCAGCAAAAGACAGGGGGGGACTGAAGCTTTCTTT
CASKRQGGTEAFF
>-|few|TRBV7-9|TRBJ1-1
TGTGCCAGCAGCTTAGCGAACGGGATGAACACTGAAGCTTTCTTT
CASSLANGMNTEAFF
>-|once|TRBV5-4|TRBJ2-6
TGTGCCAGCACCCGTAGGGGCGGGGCCGTCTCTGGGGCCAACGTCCTGACTTTC
CASTRRGGAVSGANVLTF
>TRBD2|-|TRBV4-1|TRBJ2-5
TGCGCCAGCAGCCAAGAATTAGGGACTAGCGGGGGAGAGACCCAGTACTTC
CASSQELGTSGGETQYF
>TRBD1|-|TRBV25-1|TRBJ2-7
TGTGCCAGCAGCCCACCAGACGGACAGGGGGCCAACGAGCAGTACTTC
CASSPPDGQGANEQYF
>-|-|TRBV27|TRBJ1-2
TGTGCCAGCAGTCTCAGGGGACCCTACTATGGCTACACCTTC
CASSLRGPYYGYTF
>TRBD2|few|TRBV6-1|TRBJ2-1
TGTGCCAGCAGTGCCATAGCGGGTCCGGGAAATGAGCAGTTCTTC
CASSAIAGPGNEQFF
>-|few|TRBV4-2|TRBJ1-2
TGTGCCAGCAGCCAGGAAAGGGAGGGCGGCGGCTACACCTTC
CASSQEREGGGYTF
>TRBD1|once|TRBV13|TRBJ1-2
TGTGCCAGCAAAGGGACAGGGGGATCCTATGGCTACACCTTC
CASKGTGGSYGYTF
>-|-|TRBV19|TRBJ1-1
TGTGCCAGTAGTATACAGGGAATGAACACTGAAGCTTTCTTT
CASSIQGMNTEAFF
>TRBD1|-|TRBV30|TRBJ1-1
TGTGCCTGGCAGGCACAGGGGGGGAGTCCTTTCTTT
CAWQAQGGSPFF
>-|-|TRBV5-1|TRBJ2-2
TGCGCCAGCAGTCCACAGGGTGACACCGGGGAGCTGTTTTTT
CASSPQGDTGELFF
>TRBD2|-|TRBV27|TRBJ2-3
TGTGCCAGCAGTTTTCGGGCCGGGGGGAGCACAGATACGCAGTATTTT
CASSFRAGGSTDTQYF
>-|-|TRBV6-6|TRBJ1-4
TGTGCCAGCAGTTACAGCCGGTGGAGGACAGAACTGTTTTTT
CASSYSRWRTELFF
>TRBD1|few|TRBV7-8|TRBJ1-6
TGTGCCTCCGGGGGACAGCCAAATTCACCCCTCCACTTT
CASGGQPNSPLHF
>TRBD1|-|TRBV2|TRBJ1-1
TGTGCCACGGCCGGGACAGCCCTGAACACTGAAGCTTTCTTT
CATAGTALNTEAFF
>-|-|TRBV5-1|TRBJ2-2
TGCGCCAGCAGCACGGCAGGTGGTGCCACCGGGGAGCTGTTTTTT
CASSTAGGATGELFF
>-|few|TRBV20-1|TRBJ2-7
TGCAGTACAGTGAGCTACGAGCAGTACTTC
CSTVSYEQYF
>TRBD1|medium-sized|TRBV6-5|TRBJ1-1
TGTGCCAGCAGGTACAGGGGGCCCCAGTCTGAAGCTTTCTTT
CASRYRGPQSEAFF
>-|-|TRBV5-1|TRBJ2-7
TGCGCCAGCAGATACACAGGGTTCGAGCAGTACTTC
CASRYTGFEQYF
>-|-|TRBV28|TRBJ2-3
TGTGCCTCCGGGCGACAGCTAACAGATACGCAGTATTTT
CASGRQLTDTQYF
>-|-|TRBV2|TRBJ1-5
TGTGCCAGCTGCCCCAACGGGGGAAGCAATCAGCCCCAGCATTTT
CASCPNGGSNQPQHF